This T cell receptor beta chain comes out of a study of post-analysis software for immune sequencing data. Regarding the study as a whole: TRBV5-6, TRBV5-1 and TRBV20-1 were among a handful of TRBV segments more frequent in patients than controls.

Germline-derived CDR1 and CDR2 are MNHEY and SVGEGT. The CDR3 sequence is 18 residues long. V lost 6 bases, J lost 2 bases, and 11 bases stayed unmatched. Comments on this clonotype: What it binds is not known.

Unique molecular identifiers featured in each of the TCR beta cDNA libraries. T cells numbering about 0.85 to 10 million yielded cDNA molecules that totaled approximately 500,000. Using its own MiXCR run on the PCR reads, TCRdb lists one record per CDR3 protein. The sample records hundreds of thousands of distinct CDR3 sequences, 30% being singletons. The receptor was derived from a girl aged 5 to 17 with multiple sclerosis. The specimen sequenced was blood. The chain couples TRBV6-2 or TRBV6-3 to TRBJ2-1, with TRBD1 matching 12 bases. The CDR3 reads CASSHLRGTGGAYNEQFF. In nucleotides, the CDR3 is TGTGCCAGCAGCCACCTCAGGGGGACAGGGGGCGCCTACAATGAGCAGTTCTTC.